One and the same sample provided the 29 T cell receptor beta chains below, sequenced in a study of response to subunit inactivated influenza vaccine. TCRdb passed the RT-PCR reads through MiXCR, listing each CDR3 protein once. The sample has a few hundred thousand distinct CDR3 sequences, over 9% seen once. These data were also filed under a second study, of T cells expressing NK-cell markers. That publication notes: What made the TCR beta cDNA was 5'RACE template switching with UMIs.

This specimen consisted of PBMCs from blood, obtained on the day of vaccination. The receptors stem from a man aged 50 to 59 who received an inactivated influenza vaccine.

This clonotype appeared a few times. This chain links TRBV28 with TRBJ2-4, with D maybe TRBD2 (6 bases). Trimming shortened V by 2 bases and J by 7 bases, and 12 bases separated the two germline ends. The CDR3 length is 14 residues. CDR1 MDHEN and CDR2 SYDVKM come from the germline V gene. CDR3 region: CASSLAQGGNIQYF. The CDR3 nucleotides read TGTGCCAGCAGTTTAGCCCAAGGAGGGAACATTCAGTACTTC.

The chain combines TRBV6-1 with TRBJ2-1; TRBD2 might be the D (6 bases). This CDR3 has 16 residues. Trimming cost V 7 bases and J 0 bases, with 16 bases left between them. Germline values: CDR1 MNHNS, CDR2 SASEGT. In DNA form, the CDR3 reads TGTGCCAGCACCCCCGGAGGGAGAAGCTCCTACAATGAGCAGTTCTTC. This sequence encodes CASTPGGRSSYNEQFF.

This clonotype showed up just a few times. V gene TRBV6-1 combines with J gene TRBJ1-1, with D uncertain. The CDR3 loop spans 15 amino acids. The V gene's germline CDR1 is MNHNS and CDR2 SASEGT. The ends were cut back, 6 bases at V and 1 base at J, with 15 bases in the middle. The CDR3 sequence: CASSRTSPQNTEAFF. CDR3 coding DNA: TGTGCCAGCAGCAGGACTTCCCCCCAGAACACTGAAGCTTTCTTT.

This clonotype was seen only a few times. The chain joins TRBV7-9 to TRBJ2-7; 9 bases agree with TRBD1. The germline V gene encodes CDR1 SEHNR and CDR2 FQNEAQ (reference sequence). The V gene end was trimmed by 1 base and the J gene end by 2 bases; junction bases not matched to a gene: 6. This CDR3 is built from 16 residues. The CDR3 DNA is TGTGCCAGCAGCTTAGAGTCGGGACAGGGAGCCTACGAGCAGTACTTC. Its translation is CASSLESGQGAYEQYF.

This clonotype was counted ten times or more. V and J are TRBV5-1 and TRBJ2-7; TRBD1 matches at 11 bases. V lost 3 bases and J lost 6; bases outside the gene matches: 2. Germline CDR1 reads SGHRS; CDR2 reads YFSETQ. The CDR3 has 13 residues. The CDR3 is CASSWDRGSEQYF. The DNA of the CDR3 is TGCGCCAGCAGCTGGGACAGGGGGAGCGAGCAGTACTTC.

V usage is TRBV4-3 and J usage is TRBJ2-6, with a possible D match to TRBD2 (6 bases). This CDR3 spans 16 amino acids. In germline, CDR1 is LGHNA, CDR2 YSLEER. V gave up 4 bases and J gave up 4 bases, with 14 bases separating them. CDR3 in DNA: TGCGCCAGCAGCCTCAACGGGGGATCCGGGGCCAACGTCCTGACTTTC. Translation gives CASSLNGGSGANVLTF.

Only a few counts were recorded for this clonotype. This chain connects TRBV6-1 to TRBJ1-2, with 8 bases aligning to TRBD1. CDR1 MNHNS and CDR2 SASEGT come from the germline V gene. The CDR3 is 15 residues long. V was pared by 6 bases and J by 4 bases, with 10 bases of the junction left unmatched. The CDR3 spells CASSLGQGEIYGYTF. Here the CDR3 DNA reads TGTGCCAGCAGCCTAGGACAGGGAGAAATCTATGGCTACACCTTC.

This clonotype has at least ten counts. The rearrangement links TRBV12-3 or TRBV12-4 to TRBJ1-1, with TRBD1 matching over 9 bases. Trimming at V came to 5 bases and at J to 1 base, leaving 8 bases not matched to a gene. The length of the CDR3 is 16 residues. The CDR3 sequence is CASSPGTGRRNTEAFF. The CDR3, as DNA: TGTGCCAGCAGTCCCGGGACAGGGAGGCGGAACACTGAAGCTTTCTTT.

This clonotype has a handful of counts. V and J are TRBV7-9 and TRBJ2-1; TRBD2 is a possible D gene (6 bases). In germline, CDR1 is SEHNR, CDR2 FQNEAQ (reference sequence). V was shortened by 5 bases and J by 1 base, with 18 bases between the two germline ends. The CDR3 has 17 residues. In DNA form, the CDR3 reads TGTGCCAGCAGCCTCACCACGGGGGTAGGGTCCTACAATGAGCAGTTCTTC. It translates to CASSLTTGVGSYNEQFF.

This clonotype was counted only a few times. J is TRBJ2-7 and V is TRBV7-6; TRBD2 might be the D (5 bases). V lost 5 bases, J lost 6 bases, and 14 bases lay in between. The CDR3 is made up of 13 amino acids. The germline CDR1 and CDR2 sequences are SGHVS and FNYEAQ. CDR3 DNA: TGTGCCAGCAGCGCCCTCGGCGGGTCCGAGCAGTACTTC. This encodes CASSALGGSEQYF.

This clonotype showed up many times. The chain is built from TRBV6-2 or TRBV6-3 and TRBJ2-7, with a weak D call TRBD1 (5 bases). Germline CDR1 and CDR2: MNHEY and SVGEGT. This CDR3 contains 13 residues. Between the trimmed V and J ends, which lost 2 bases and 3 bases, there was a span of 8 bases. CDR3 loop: CASSYQGNYEQYF. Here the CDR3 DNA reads TGTGCCAGCAGTTACCAGGGAAACTACGAGCAGTACTTC.

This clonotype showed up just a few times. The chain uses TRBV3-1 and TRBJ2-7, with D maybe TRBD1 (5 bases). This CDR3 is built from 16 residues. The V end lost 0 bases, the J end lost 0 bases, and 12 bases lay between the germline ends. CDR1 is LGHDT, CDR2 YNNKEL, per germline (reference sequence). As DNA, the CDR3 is TGTGCCAGCAGCCAAGATCTGACAGCGAGCTCCTACGAGCAGTACTTC. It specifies CASSQDLTASSYEQYF.

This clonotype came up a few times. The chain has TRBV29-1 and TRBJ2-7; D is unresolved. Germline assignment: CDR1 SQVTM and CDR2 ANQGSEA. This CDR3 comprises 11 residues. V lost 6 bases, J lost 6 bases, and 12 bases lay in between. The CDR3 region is CSVARGSEQYF. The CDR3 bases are TGCAGCGTCGCTCGCGGTAGCGAGCAGTACTTC.

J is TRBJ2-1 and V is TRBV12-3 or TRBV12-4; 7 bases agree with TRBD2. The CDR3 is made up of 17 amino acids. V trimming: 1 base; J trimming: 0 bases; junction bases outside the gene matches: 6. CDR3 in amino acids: CASSLGLAASSYNEQFF. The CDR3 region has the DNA TGTGCCAGCAGTTTAGGGCTAGCGGCAAGCTCCTACAATGAGCAGTTCTTC.

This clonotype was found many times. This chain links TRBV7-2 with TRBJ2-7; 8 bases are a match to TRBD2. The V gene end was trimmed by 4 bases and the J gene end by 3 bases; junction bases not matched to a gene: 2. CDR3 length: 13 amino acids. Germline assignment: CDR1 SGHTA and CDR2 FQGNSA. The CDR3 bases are TGTGCCAGCAGCTGGGGACTAGGCTACGAGCAGTACTTC. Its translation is CASSWGLGYEQYF.

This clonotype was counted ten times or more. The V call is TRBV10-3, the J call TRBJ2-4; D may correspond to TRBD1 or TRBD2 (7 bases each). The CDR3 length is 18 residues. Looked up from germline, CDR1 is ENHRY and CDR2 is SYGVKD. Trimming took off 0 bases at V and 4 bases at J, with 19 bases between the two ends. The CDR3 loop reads CAISESSMGGTVKNIQYF. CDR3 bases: TGTGCCATCAGTGAGTCGTCAATGGGGGGGACAGTAAAAAACATTCAGTACTTC.

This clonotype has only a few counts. The CDR3, as DNA: TGTGCCAGCAGCCCTAGTGGTCTTATGAACACTGAAGCTTTCTTT. Protein: CASSPSGLMNTEAFF. V gene TRBV5-5 combines with J gene TRBJ1-1; D is uncertain. This CDR3 has 15 amino acids. Trimming left V 4 bases short and J 0 bases short, with 13 bases between. CDR1 is SGHKS and CDR2 is YYEKEE in the germline V gene (reference sequence).

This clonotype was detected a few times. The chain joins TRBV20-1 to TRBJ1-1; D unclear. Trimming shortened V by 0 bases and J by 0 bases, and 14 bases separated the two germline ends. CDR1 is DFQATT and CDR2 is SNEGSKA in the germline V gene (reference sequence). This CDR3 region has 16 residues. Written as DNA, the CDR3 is TGCAGTGCTAGAGATGTTTCCCGCGACCTGAACACTGAAGCTTTCTTT. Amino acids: CSARDVSRDLNTEAFF.

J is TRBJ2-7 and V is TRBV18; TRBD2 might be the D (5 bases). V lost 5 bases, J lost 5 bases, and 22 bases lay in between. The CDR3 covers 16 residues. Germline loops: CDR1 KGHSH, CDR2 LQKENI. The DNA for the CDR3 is TGTGCCAGCTCAAACTCCCCCCCTTCGGGAATCAACGAGCAGTACTTC. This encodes CASSNSPPSGINEQYF.

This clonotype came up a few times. CDR3 sequence reads: CASSLGHPYEQYF. For the CDR3, the DNA is TGCGCCAGCAGCTTGGGGCACCCCTACGAGCAGTACTTC. This chain uses TRBV5-1 with TRBJ2-7, with D unresolved. In germline, CDR1 is SGHRS, CDR2 YFSETQ. This CDR3 region has 13 residues. V lost 0 bases and J lost 2, with 6 bases in between.

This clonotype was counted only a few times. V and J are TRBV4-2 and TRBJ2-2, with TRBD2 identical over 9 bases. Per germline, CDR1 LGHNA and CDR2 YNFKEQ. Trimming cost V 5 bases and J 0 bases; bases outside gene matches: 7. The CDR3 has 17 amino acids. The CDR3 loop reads CASSIQPSGANTGELFF. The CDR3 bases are TGTGCCAGCAGCATCCAACCTAGCGGGGCGAACACCGGGGAGCTGTTTTTT.

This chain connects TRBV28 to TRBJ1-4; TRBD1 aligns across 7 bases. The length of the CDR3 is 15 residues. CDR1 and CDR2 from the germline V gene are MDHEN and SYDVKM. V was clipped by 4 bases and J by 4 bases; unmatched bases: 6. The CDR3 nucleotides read TGTGCCAGCAGTTCCGGGGCAGGGGGTAATGAAAAACTGTTTTTT. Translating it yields CASSSGAGGNEKLFF.

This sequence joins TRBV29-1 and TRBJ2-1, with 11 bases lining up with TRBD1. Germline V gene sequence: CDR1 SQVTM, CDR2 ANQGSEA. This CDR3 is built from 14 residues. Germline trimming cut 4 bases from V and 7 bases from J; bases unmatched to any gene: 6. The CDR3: CSVALGQGVNEQFF. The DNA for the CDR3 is TGCAGCGTTGCGCTGGGACAGGGGGTAAATGAGCAGTTCTTC.

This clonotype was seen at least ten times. The CDR3 spells CATSDSLGASGGQYNEQFF. In DNA, the CDR3 is TGTGCCACCAGTGATTCGCTTGGGGCTAGCGGGGGGCAATACAATGAGCAGTTCTTC. The rearrangement joins TRBV24-1 to TRBJ2-1; 11 bases match TRBD2. The CDR3 loop spans 19 amino acids. Looked up from germline, CDR1 is KGHDR and CDR2 is SFDVKD. The V gene end was trimmed by 2 bases and the J gene end by 4 bases; junction bases not matched to a gene: 12.

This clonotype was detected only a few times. CDR3 sequence (DNA): TGTGCCAGCAGAGCCGCAGGCACAGATACGCAGTATTTT. Protein product: CASRAAGTDTQYF. The chain uses TRBV6-1 and TRBJ2-3; D remains ambiguous. Germline CDR1 is MNHNS and CDR2 is SASEGT. V was shortened by 6 bases and J by 1 base, with 8 bases between the two germline ends. This CDR3 region has 13 residues.

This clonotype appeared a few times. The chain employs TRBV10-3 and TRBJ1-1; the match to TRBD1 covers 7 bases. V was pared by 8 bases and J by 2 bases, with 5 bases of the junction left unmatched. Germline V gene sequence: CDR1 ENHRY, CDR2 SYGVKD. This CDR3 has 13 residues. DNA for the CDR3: TGTGCCATCGGGGGGACAGATAACACTGAAGCTTTCTTT. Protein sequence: CAIGGTDNTEAFF.

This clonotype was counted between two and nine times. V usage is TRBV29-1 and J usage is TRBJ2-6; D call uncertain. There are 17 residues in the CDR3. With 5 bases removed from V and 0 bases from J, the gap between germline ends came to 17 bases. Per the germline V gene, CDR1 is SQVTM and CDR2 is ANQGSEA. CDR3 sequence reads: CSVSETLPLSGANVLTF. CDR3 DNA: TGCAGCGTTAGCGAGACCCTCCCTCTCTCTGGGGCCAACGTCCTGACTTTC. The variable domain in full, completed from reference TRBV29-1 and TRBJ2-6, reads SAVISQKPSRDICQRGTSLTIQCQVDSQVTMMFWYRQQPGQSLTLIATANQGSEATYESGFVIDKFPISRPNLTFSTLTVSNMSPEDSSIYLCSVSETLPLSGANVLTFGAGSRLTVL.

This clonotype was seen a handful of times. The CDR3 bases are TGTGCCAGCAGCTTAGGTCCCCACTTGGGGGCTGAAGCTTTCTTT. It specifies CASSLGPHLGAEAFF. The rearrangement uses TRBV7-2 and TRBJ1-1; D is perhaps TRBD1 (5 bases). Germline V gene sequence: CDR1 SGHTA, CDR2 FQGNSA. Deletions cut 1 base from V and 6 bases from J, with 15 bases between. The CDR3 is 15 amino acids.

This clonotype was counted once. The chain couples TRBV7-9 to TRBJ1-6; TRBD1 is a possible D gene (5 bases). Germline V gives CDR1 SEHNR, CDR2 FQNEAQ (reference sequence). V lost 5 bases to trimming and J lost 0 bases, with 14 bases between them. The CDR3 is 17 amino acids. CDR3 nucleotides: TGTGCCAGCAGCCCCGGGACCGCGAGCTCCTATAATTCACCCCTCCACTTT. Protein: CASSPGTASSYNSPLHF.